One T cell receptor beta chain is described in this entry. This specimen comes from a study of blood T cell repertoires in COVID-19. Overall study context: Samples taken during acute and convalescent COVID-19 were collected in the United States, Italy and Spain. PBMCs, B-cell-depleted T cells, or T cells were the source of the cDNA or gDNA that made up the material.

CDR1 is MNHEY, CDR2 SMNVEV, per germline (reference sequence). The ends lost 9 bases at V and 3 bases at J; junction bases unmatched: 10. CDR3 length: 15 amino acids. Original handling: Estimated nucleated cell counts came from reference gene primer amplification. Only in-frame clones appear in the TCRdb table, and some are missing; sequencing was by immunoSEQ multiplex PCR. V and J calls and clone size are as listed in that table; D and trimming were resolved from the DNA. The profile shows roughly 7,800 clones, 80% to 90% of them singletons. The TCR sequence derives from a woman aged 50 to 60 with active or convalescent COVID-19. This chain uses TRBV27 with TRBJ1-4, with 7 bases matching TRBD1. Sequenced: peripheral blood. DNA of the CDR3: TGTGCCAGTAAGACAGGGTTTATTGCTAATGAAAAACTGTTTTTT. This gives the protein CASKTGFIANEKLFF.